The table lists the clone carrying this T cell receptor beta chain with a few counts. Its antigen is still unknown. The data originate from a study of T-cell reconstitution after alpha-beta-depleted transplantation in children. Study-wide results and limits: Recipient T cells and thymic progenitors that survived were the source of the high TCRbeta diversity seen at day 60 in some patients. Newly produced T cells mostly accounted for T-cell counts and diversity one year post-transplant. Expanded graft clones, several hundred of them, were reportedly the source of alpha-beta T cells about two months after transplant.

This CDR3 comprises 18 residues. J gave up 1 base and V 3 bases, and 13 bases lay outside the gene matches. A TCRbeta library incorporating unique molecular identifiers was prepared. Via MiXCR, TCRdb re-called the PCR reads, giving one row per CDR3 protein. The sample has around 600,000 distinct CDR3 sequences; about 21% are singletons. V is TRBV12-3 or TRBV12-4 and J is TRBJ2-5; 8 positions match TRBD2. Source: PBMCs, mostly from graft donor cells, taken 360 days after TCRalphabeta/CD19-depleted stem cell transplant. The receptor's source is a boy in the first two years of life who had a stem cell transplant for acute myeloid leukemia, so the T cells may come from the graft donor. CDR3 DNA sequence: TGTGCCAGCAGTTTGACTTACGGGGGGGCCGGAATCCAAGAGACCCAGTACTTC. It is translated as CASSLTYGGAGIQETQYF.